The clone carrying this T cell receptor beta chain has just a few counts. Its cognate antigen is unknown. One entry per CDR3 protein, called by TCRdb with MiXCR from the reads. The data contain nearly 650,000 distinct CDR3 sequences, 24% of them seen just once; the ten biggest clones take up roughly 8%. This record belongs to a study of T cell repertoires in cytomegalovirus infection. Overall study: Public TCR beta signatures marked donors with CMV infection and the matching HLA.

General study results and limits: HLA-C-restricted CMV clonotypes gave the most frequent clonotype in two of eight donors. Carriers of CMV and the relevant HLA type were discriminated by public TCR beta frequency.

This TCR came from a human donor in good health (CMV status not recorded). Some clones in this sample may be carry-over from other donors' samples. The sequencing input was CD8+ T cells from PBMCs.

The CDR3 DNA is TGTGCCAGCAGCTTGGCCATGGGGATCCCAGATACGCAGTATTTT. This translates into CASSLAMGIPDTQYF. The chain is built from TRBV5-6 and TRBJ2-3; no clear D gene. The length of the CDR3 is 15 residues. Trimming removed 0 bases at V and 4 bases at J, with 12 bases between. Germline CDR1 SGHDT, CDR2 YYEEEE.